Sequencing of this T cell receptor (beta chain) was carried out in a study of T cells after yellow fever vaccination. This CDR3 is built from 13 residues. The germline V gene has CDR1 SGHTA and CDR2 FQGTGA. V shed 3 bases, J shed 8 bases, and the junction held 4 bases outside the gene matches. As to this clonotype: Its antigen remains unknown.

TCRdb reanalysed the 5' RACE reads using MiXCR and keeps one entry per CDR3 protein. The sample shows some 320,000 distinct CDR3 sequences, about 10% of them seen only once. The study, taken as a whole, reports: There was a small share of clonotypes that showed up in both the CD4 and CD8 compartments. Reappearance after the booster was seen for most primary-vaccination clones, at around 95% CD4 and roughly 90% CD8. Weaker overall was a secondary response that nonetheless peaked faster, on day 5 versus 15.

The clonotype was recovered from a man younger than 30 who received the YFV17D yellow fever vaccine. The chain joins TRBV7-3 to TRBJ1-2; TRBD1 matches 9 bases. Sequenced material: CD4+ T cells sorted from PBMCs, taken 5 days after the yellow fever booster vaccination. CDR3 sequence (DNA): TGTGCCAGCAGCTTCGGACAGGGGATCGGCTACACCTTC. This sequence encodes CASSFGQGIGYTF.